Below are 27 T cell receptor beta chains sequenced from a single sample in a study of early T cells in non-severe SARS-CoV-2 infection. TCRdb used MiXCR to reprocess the 5' RACE reads, holding one entry per CDR3 protein. In the table there are 75,000 to 90,000 distinct CDR3 sequences, roughly 12% of which are singletons. The sequenced material came from whole blood. These receptors originate from an adult who was a healthcare worker with PCR-confirmed SARS-CoV-2 infection or an uninfected control (not recorded which).

The chain recombines TRBV10-2 with TRBJ1-6; 8 bases line up with TRBD1. J was trimmed by 9 bases and V by 7 bases; bases with no gene match: 8. Germline CDR1 is WSHSY and CDR2 is SAAADI. This CDR3 has 14 amino acids. CDR3 sequence (DNA): TGCGCCAGCACTCAGACAGGGGCAAGTTCACCCCTCCACTTT. Its translation: CASTQTGASSPLHF.

The chain recombines TRBV5-1 with TRBJ2-7; D remains unclear. There are 15 residues in the CDR3. Germline-derived CDR1 and CDR2 are SGHRS and YFSETQ. The germline V and J ends were trimmed by 0 bases and 3 bases, with 13 bases remaining between them. The CDR3 nucleotides are TGCGCCAGCAGCTTGGGAGCCTTCCCCTTCTACGAGCAGTACTTC. Translating gives CASSLGAFPFYEQYF.

This clonotype occurred many times. J is TRBJ2-4 and V is TRBV6-2 or TRBV6-3; either TRBD1 or TRBD2 may supply D (5 bases each). The length of the CDR3 is 16 residues. The germline V and J ends were trimmed by 6 bases and 6 bases, with 21 bases remaining between them. Germline V gives CDR1 MNHEY, CDR2 SVGEGT. CDR3 nucleotide sequence: TGTGCCAGCAGCAGACTCCCCGGGGCGCAGATAAACATTCAGTACTTC. Translating gives CASSRLPGAQINIQYF.

A word on this clonotype: A single base separates this from a much larger clone, so it may be a read error. This chain joins TRBV18 and TRBJ1-1; D perhaps matches TRBD1 (5 bases). This CDR3 contains 14 residues. Per germline, CDR1 KGHSH and CDR2 LQKENI. CDR3 nucleotides: TGTGTCAGCTCACAGGAACCCGGCAACACTGAAGCTTTCTTT. It translates to CVSSQEPGNTEAFF.

There are a few counts of this clonotype. The chain recombines TRBV28 with TRBJ2-5; 7 nucleotides match TRBD2. V was pared by 5 bases and J by 1 base, with 7 bases of the junction left unmatched. Germline CDR1 MDHEN, CDR2 SYDVKM. The CDR3 has 15 amino acids. CDR3 bases: TGTGCCAGCAGTCCCCGACTAGCCGCCCAAGAGACCCAGTACTTC. It translates to CASSPRLAAQETQYF. Complete variable domain (other parts from reference TRBV28 and TRBJ2-5): DVKVTQSSRYLVKRTGEKVFLECVQDMDHENMFWYRQDPGLGLRLIYFSYDVKMKEKGDIPEGYSVSREKKERFSLILESASTNQTSMYLCASSPRLAAQETQYFGPGTRLLVL.

This clonotype has a count of ten or more. The chain has TRBV27 and TRBJ1-2; D gene uncertain. CDR3 length equals 15 residues. Germline V gives CDR1 MNHEY, CDR2 SMNVEV (reference sequence). The V end lost 2 bases, the J end lost 1 base, and 11 bases lay between the germline ends. CDR3: CASSLRAQINYGYTF. CDR3 nucleotide sequence: TGTGCCAGCAGTTTAAGGGCGCAGATTAACTATGGCTACACCTTC.

This clonotype was picked up many times. The gene calls are TRBV10-1 and TRBJ2-2, with D perhaps matching TRBD1 (6 bases). CDR3 length: 16 residues. Per germline, CDR1 WNHNN and CDR2 SYGVQD (reference sequence). V gave up 3 bases and J gave up 4 bases, with 15 bases separating them. CDR3: CASSDPGQSGTGELFF. The CDR3 coding sequence is TGCGCCAGCAGTGACCCTGGACAGTCGGGCACCGGGGAGCTGTTTTTT.

Only a few counts were recorded for this clonotype. This chain uses TRBV7-8 with TRBJ2-4, with D perhaps TRBD1 or TRBD2 (6 bases each). Germline CDR1 is SGHVS and CDR2 is FQNEAQ. Deletions cut 1 base from V and 5 bases from J, with 15 bases between. The CDR3 has 16 amino acids. The CDR3, as DNA: TGTGCCAGCAGCTTAGTAGCTATCGGGGGCGAAAACATTCAGTACTTC. As protein: CASSLVAIGGENIQYF.

This clonotype was seen only a few times. This chain joins TRBV6-2 or TRBV6-3 and TRBJ1-1, with 7 bases that match TRBD1. The CDR3 has 13 residues. Germline CDR1 is MNHEY and CDR2 is SVGEGT. V dropped 6 bases and J dropped 1; count of bases not matched to a gene: 2. CDR3 bases: TGTGCCAGCAGGGACAGGAGGAACACTGAAGCTTTCTTT. Encoded protein: CASRDRRNTEAFF.

Ten or more counts support this clonotype. The chain is built from TRBV28 and TRBJ2-2, with D hard to call. V dropped 3 bases and J dropped 2 bases, with 16 bases sitting between them. CDR3 length: 17 amino acids. In germline, CDR1 is MDHEN, CDR2 SYDVKM. CDR3 in amino acids: CASSFFGQGPNTGELFF. For the CDR3, the DNA is TGTGCCAGCAGTTTTTTCGGGCAAGGGCCCAACACCGGGGAGCTGTTTTTT. The full variable domain, rest sourced from reference TRBV28 and TRBJ2-2, is DVKVTQSSRYLVKRTGEKVFLECVQDMDHENMFWYRQDPGLGLRLIYFSYDVKMKEKGDIPEGYSVSREKKERFSLILESASTNQTSMYLCASSFFGQGPNTGELFFGEGSRLTVL.

This clonotype came up many times. The chain joins TRBV18 to TRBJ2-7, with 7 bases matching TRBD2. The CDR3 totals 15 residues. Germline V gives CDR1 KGHSH, CDR2 LQKENI. V dropped 2 bases and J dropped 4; count of bases not matched to a gene: 8. The CDR3, as DNA: TGTGCCAGCTCACCATTCACAGGAGCGGGGTACGAGCAGTACTTC. Translation gives CASSPFTGAGYEQYF.

A few counts support this clonotype. The chain carries TRBV11-2 and TRBJ1-5; D is undetermined. Trimming removed 2 bases at V and 2 bases at J, with 7 bases between. The germline V gene encodes CDR1 SGHAT and CDR2 FQNNGV. The CDR3 extends over 14 amino acids. In DNA form, the CDR3 reads TGTGCCAGCAGCTTATCGGACGGCAATCAGCCCCAGCATTTT. Its translation: CASSLSDGNQPQHF.

The sample holds many counts of this clonotype. V gene TRBV20-1 combines with J gene TRBJ2-3, with D possibly matching TRBD2 (5 bases). Trimming took 3 bases from V and 3 from J, leaving 13 bases between them. The germline V gene has CDR1 DFQATT and CDR2 SNEGSKA (reference sequence). The CDR3 totals 14 residues. As DNA, the CDR3 is TGCAGTGCTAGGGATTCGGGATCAACAGATACGCAGTATTTT. This gives the protein CSARDSGSTDTQYF.

The chain uses TRBV5-5 and TRBJ2-7, with D uncertain. The CDR3 is made up of 14 amino acids. V gave up 4 bases and J gave up 1 base, with 12 bases separating them. Germline V gene sequence: CDR1 SGHKS, CDR2 YYEKEE (reference sequence). CDR3 bases: TGTGCCAGCAGCCAGTATGGACCTTCCTACGAGCAGTACTTC. Its protein product is CASSQYGPSYEQYF. The full variable domain, rest sourced from reference TRBV5-5 and TRBJ2-7, is DAGVTQSPTHLIKTRGQQVTLRCSPISGHKSVSWYQQVLGQGPQFIFQYYEKEERGRGNFPDRFSARQFPNYSSELNVNALLLGDSALYLCASSQYGPSYEQYFGPGTRLTVT.

The genes are TRBV9 and TRBJ1-3; D gene unclear. Trimming shortened V by 0 bases and J by 0 bases, and 7 bases separated the two germline ends. Germline V gene sequence: CDR1 SGDLS, CDR2 YYNGEE. The CDR3 consists of 15 residues. CDR3 coding DNA: TGTGCCAGCAGCGTAGCAAGCCTCTCTGGAAACACCATATATTTT. It is translated as CASSVASLSGNTIYF.

The table lists this clonotype with many counts. V and J are TRBV6-5 and TRBJ1-2; 7 nucleotides agree with TRBD1. The CDR3 covers 15 residues. Looked up from germline, CDR1 is MNHEY and CDR2 is SVGAGI. After removal of 2 bases from V and 7 bases from J, the junction contained 10 bases not matched to a gene. The CDR3 here is CASSYRGTAGGGYTF. CDR3 DNA: TGTGCCAGCAGTTACCGCGGGACAGCCGGGGGTGGCTACACCTTC.

The chain recombines TRBV15 with TRBJ1-2, with TRBD1 matching 8 bases. This CDR3 contains 12 residues. Per germline, CDR1 LNHNV and CDR2 YYDKDF (reference sequence). Germline trimming cut 8 bases from V and 4 bases from J; bases unmatched to any gene: 3. The DNA for the CDR3 is TGTGCCACCGCAGGGGGCGGCTATGGCTACACCTTC. As protein: CATAGGGYGYTF. The full variable domain, its missing parts supplied by reference TRBV15 and TRBJ1-2, is DAMVIQNPRYQVTQFGKPVTLSCSQTLNHNVMYWYQQKSSQAPKLLFHYYDKDFNNEADTPDNFQSRRPNTSFCFLDIRSPGLGDTAMYLCATAGGGYGYTFGSGTRLTVV.

This clonotype was seen only a few times. The CDR3 DNA is TGTGCCAGCAAGGGTCCGACTGAAGCTTTCTTT. Translated: CASKGPTEAFF. This rearrangement joins TRBV28 to TRBJ1-1; D not certain. The CDR3 runs 11 residues. Per the germline V gene, CDR1 is MDHEN and CDR2 is SYDVKM. V lost 7 bases and J lost 5, with 8 bases in between.

This clonotype has just a few counts. This chain uses TRBV6-1 with TRBJ1-1; no clear D. The V gene's germline CDR1 is MNHNS and CDR2 SASEGT. This CDR3 comprises 15 residues. Trimming cost V 2 bases and J 3 bases, with 13 bases left between them. The DNA for the CDR3 is TGTGCCAGCAGTGAATTGTCAGCGAAGGACACTGAAGCTTTCTTT. Amino acid sequence: CASSELSAKDTEAFF.

This clonotype was counted many times. The V and J genes are TRBV2 and TRBJ2-5; D is undetermined. The germline CDR1 and CDR2 sequences are SNHLY and FYNNEI. Trimming took off 3 bases at V and 7 bases at J, with 15 bases between the two ends. The CDR3 spans 14 residues. CDR3 sequence: CASSDTSIIGTQYF. The CDR3 coding sequence is TGTGCCAGCAGTGATACCTCCATCATCGGGACCCAGTACTTC. Looking up the rest from reference TRBV2 and TRBJ2-5 gives the full variable domain: EPEVTQTPSHQVTQMGQEVILRCVPISNHLYFYWYRQILGQKVEFLVSFYNNEISEKSEIFDDQFSVERPDGSNFTLKIRSTKLEDSAMYFCASSDTSIIGTQYFGPGTRLLVL.

This clonotype was seen at least ten times. This sequence joins TRBV5-4 and TRBJ2-3, with TRBD1 matching 7 bases. With 2 bases clipped from V and 5 bases from J, the junction kept 2 bases outside the gene matches. From germline, CDR1 is SGHNT and CDR2 YYREEE (reference sequence). This CDR3 has 13 residues. CDR3 loop: CASSFHRGDTQYF. DNA for the CDR3: TGTGCCAGCAGCTTTCACAGGGGAGATACGCAGTATTTT.

This clonotype was recorded many times. This chain uses TRBV3-1 with TRBJ1-1; 7 positions agree with TRBD1. This CDR3 is 18 amino acids long. The V segment lost 1 base and the J segment 4 bases; nucleotides outside the gene matches: 15. Germline values: CDR1 LGHDT, CDR2 YNNKEL (reference sequence). The CDR3 DNA follows: TGTGCCAGCAGCCAAGCGGGCATTTGGGTACAGGGGAGCACTGAAGCTTTCTTT. This translates into CASSQAGIWVQGSTEAFF.

J is TRBJ2-3 and V is TRBV4-2, with TRBD1 matching over 8 bases. The CDR3 runs 18 residues. Germline CDR1 and CDR2: LGHNA and YNFKEQ. With 0 bases clipped from V and 3 bases from J, the junction kept 11 bases outside the gene matches. The CDR3 nucleotides read TGTGCCAGCAGCCAAGAACTTGCTGGGCAGGGGGCAACAGATACGCAGTATTTT. Translated: CASSQELAGQGATDTQYF.

This clonotype is medium-sized by share. This chain uses TRBV5-1 with TRBJ1-1, with 9 bases aligning to TRBD1. This CDR3 has 15 amino acids. Germline CDR1 SGHRS, CDR2 YFSETQ. J was trimmed by 4 bases and V by 2 bases; bases with no gene match: 6. DNA for the CDR3: TGCGCCAGCAGCTTTTCCGGGACAGGGATCACTGAAGCTTTCTTT. This gives the protein CASSFSGTGITEAFF.

This chain connects TRBV28 to TRBJ2-1, with 14 bases aligning to TRBD2. In germline, CDR1 is MDHEN, CDR2 SYDVKM. CDR3 size: 16 residues. After removal of 8 bases from V and 12 bases from J, the junction contained 15 bases not matched to a gene. The CDR3: CASSASGTSGRWGQFF. Written as DNA, the CDR3 is TGTGCCAGCTCCGCGTCGGGGACTAGCGGGAGATGGGGGCAGTTCTTC.

This clonotype was observed a few times. The chain combines TRBV7-9 with TRBJ1-4, with TRBD1 as a possible D gene (5 bases). CDR3 size: 15 residues. In germline, CDR1 is SEHNR, CDR2 FQNEAQ (reference sequence). V lost 1 base, J lost 2 bases, and 8 bases lay in between. The DNA for the CDR3 is TGTGCCAGCAGCTTAGGGGGACCTACTAATGAAAAACTGTTTTTT. It translates to CASSLGGPTNEKLFF.

At least ten counts were recorded for this clonotype. In nucleotides, the CDR3 is TGTGCCAGCAGCCCCCGTACGGGCTATAATTCACCCCTCCACTTT. Its protein product is CASSPRTGYNSPLHF. The genes are TRBV5-6 and TRBJ1-6; D gene ambiguous. Trimming pared 4 bases from V and 3 bases from J, leaving 11 bases between. CDR3 length: 15 amino acids. Looked up from germline, CDR1 is SGHDT and CDR2 is YYEEEE.